The 3 T cell receptor beta chains below all came from one sample that was sequenced in a study of T cell responses to AZD1222 COVID-19 vaccine. Profiling relied on immunoSEQ multiplex PCR, and the TCRdb table lists in-frame clones only, not all of them. Here the sample spans roughly 150,000 clones, around 90% being singletons. This sample comprised peripheral blood, obtained on day 0 of AZD1222 vaccination. The receptors derive from an adult in good health.

The count of this clone is one. V and J are TRBV30 and TRBJ1-2; a possible D gene is TRBD1 (5 bases). The CDR3 consists of 14 residues. V lost 4 bases and J lost 8, with 20 bases in between. From germline, CDR1 is GTSNPN and CDR2 SVGIG (reference sequence). CDR3 bases: TGTGCCTGGACCGGGACCGGCGGGCTTTGGGGCTACACCTTC. Protein: CAWTGTGGLWGYTF.

The chain couples TRBV6-5 to TRBJ1-5; D unclear. CDR1 is MNHEY and CDR2 is SVGAGI in the germline V gene. The CDR3 spans 14 residues. The V and J ends lost 0 bases and 6 bases respectively, with 9 bases between them. The CDR3 sequence is CASSYSWGSQPQHF. Written as DNA, the CDR3 is TGTGCCAGCAGTTACTCGTGGGGTAGTCAGCCCCAGCATTTT.

This chain uses TRBV7-9 with TRBJ1-3; D is possibly TRBD1 (5 bases). The CDR3 runs 17 residues. CDR1 is SEHNR, CDR2 FQNEAQ, per germline (reference sequence). Trimming stripped 5 bases from V and 1 base from J, with 18 bases between. The CDR3 nucleotides are TGTGCCAGCAGCGCAACGGGGCCCCGCGCATCTGGAAACACCATATATTTT. Protein sequence: CASSATGPRASGNTIYF.